This T cell receptor (beta chain) was captured by sequencing in a study of T cells in Graves' hyperthyroidism and ophthalmopathy. What was amplified from RNA transcripts were TCR beta CDR3 regions. The HTBI set primed first-round TCR CDR3 RT-PCR. TCRdb independently ran MiXCR on the multiplex PCR reads; one entry per CDR3 protein. The sample shows about 350,000 distinct CDR3 sequences, about 15% of them seen only once. V shed 2 bases and J shed 4 bases, with 10 bases lying between them. The CDR3 consists of 14 residues. Germline V gives CDR1 SGHTA, CDR2 FQGNSA. This clonotype has at least ten counts. This sequence originates from a woman aged 25 to 39 with Graves' hyperthyroidism. What was sequenced was blood. V and J are TRBV7-2 and TRBJ2-3, with unresolved D. The CDR3 protein is CASSLQAVSDTQYF. CDR3 sequence (DNA): TGTGCCAGCAGCTTACAGGCAGTTTCAGATACGCAGTATTTT.